This T cell receptor beta chain was sequenced for a study of CD4 T cells in relation to SARS-CoV-2 and coronaviruses. The wider study: No peptide or an HIV-1 Nef peptide pool served as negative control.

In germline, CDR1 is ENHRY, CDR2 SYGVKD. After removal of 10 bases from V and 6 bases from J, the junction contained 8 bases not matched to a gene. The CDR3 loop spans 13 amino acids. Sequencing used immunoSEQ multiplex PCR; TCRdb keeps in-frame clones, though not all of them. The data contain about 12,000 clones, 65% to 70% of them singletons. Unexposed donor CD4+ T cells date from about 2011-2018, before the COVID-19 pandemic. The cells were cultured for less than twelve days before CD4+ T cells were isolated. This clone was seen a single time. Its target is unknown. The sample taken for sequencing was CD4+ T cells from PBMCs, cultured in vitro. The chain has TRBV10-3 and TRBJ2-1, with 8 bases fitting TRBD1. This TCR was recovered from a human donor in good health. CDR3 region: CATKGQGGNEQFF. DNA of the CDR3: TGTGCCACCAAAGGACAGGGAGGCAATGAGCAGTTCTTC.